This is a list of T cell receptor beta chains from one sample in a study of CD8+ T cells in alopecia areata. Assay: immunoSEQ multiplex PCR; the TCRdb copy retains only in-frame clones and omits some. The data contain fewer than 250,000 clones, over 40% of them singletons. This specimen was CD4+ T cells sorted from blood, taken at approximately week 36, from a patient treated with tofacitinib. The receptors were sampled from a human donor with alopecia areata. The CDR3 runs from the conserved cysteine through the conserved F or W. D genes are given only for firm matches. Size is stated for part of the rows, as once, few or many counts, or as a class when the clone is expanded.

d_gene: .; abundance: .; j_gene: TRBJ2-2; v_gene: TRBV7-9; CDR3aa: CASSLLASNTGELFF; CDR3nt: TGTGCCAGCAGCTTACTAGCCTCGAACACCGGGGAGCTGTTTTTT
d_gene: .; abundance: few; j_gene: TRBJ2-7; v_gene: TRBV7-6; CDR3aa: CASSLVGPYEQYF; CDR3nt: TGTGCCAGCAGCCTCGTTGGACCCTACGAGCAGTACTTC
d_gene: .; abundance: .; j_gene: TRBJ2-7; v_gene: TRBV7-9; CDR3aa: CASSTGPVEQYF; CDR3nt: TGTGCCAGCAGCACGGGGCCCGTGGAGCAGTACTTC
d_gene: TRBD1; abundance: .; j_gene: TRBJ1-1; v_gene: TRBV27; CDR3aa: CASSPWTGNTEAFF; CDR3nt: TGTGCCAGCAGTCCGTGGACAGGGAACACTGAAGCTTTCTTT
d_gene: .; abundance: .; j_gene: TRBJ1-1; v_gene: TRBV27; CDR3aa: CASSPYGGQGREAFF; CDR3nt: TGTGCCAGCAGTCCCTATGGGGGGCAGGGTCGTGAAGCTTTCTTT
d_gene: .; abundance: few; j_gene: TRBJ2-5; v_gene: TRBV27; CDR3aa: CASRPRSGVGQETQYF; CDR3nt: TGTGCCAGCAGACCAAGGTCGGGGGTTGGGCAAGAGACCCAGTACTTC
d_gene: .; abundance: .; j_gene: TRBJ2-5; v_gene: TRBV29-1; CDR3aa: CSGGVGETQYF; CDR3nt: TGCAGCGGAGGGGTCGGCGAGACCCAGTACTTC
d_gene: .; abundance: .; j_gene: TRBJ1-4; v_gene: TRBV30; CDR3aa: CAWKEPGRYNEKLFF; CDR3nt: TGTGCCTGGAAAGAACCAGGGAGGTATAATGAAAAACTGTTTTTT
d_gene: .; abundance: .; j_gene: TRBJ1-1; v_gene: TRBV5-6; CDR3aa: CASSPLGRTEAFF; CDR3nt: TGTGCCAGCAGCCCTCTGGGCAGAACTGAAGCTTTCTTT
d_gene: .; abundance: .; j_gene: TRBJ2-4; v_gene: TRBV7-9; CDR3aa: CASSLEGSLRNIQYF; CDR3nt: TGTGCCAGCAGCTTAGAGGGGTCCCTTAGAAACATTCAGTACTTC
d_gene: TRBD1; abundance: .; j_gene: TRBJ2-7; v_gene: TRBV29-1; CDR3aa: CSARTGAYEQYF; CDR3nt: TGCAGCGCCCGGACAGGGGCCTACGAGCAGTACTTC
d_gene: .; abundance: few; j_gene: TRBJ2-7; v_gene: TRBV30; CDR3aa: CAWRNTHTTHYEQYF; CDR3nt: TGTGCCTGGAGGAATACCCATACCACACATTACGAGCAGTACTTC
d_gene: TRBD1; abundance: few; j_gene: TRBJ1-1; v_gene: TRBV29-1; CDR3aa: CSGYRGITEAFF; CDR3nt: TGCAGCGGGTACAGGGGGATCACTGAAGCTTTCTTT
d_gene: TRBD2; abundance: .; j_gene: TRBJ2-1; v_gene: TRBV5-1; CDR3aa: CASSFGTTNNEQFF; CDR3nt: TGCGCCAGCAGCTTCGGGACTACTAACAATGAGCAGTTCTTC
d_gene: .; abundance: .; j_gene: TRBJ1-5; v_gene: TRBV30; CDR3aa: CAWSVGWNQPQHF; CDR3nt: TGTGCCTGGAGTGTCGGATGGAATCAGCCCCAGCATTTT
d_gene: TRBD1; abundance: .; j_gene: TRBJ2-1; v_gene: TRBV5-4; CDR3aa: CASSLGDRGRNEQFF; CDR3nt: TGTGCCAGCAGCCTGGGGGACAGGGGGCGGAATGAGCAGTTCTTC
d_gene: .; abundance: .; j_gene: TRBJ1-1; v_gene: TRBV7-2; CDR3aa: CASSLYPEYPFF; CDR3nt: TGTGCCAGCAGCCTGTATCCCGAGTACCCTTTCTTT
d_gene: .; abundance: once; j_gene: TRBJ2-7; v_gene: TRBV30; CDR3aa: CAWTISGLYGQYF; CDR3nt: TGTGCCTGGACTATTAGCGGACTCTACGGGCAGTACTTC
d_gene: .; abundance: .; j_gene: TRBJ2-7; v_gene: TRBV15; CDR3aa: CATSRDGSTYEQYF; CDR3nt: TGTGCCACCAGCAGAGACGGGAGTACCTACGAGCAGTACTTC
d_gene: .; abundance: few; j_gene: TRBJ2-2; v_gene: TRBV6-5; CDR3aa: CATQTVGAGELFF; CDR3nt: TGTGCCACCCAGACGGTGGGGGCCGGGGAGCTGTTTTTT
d_gene: .; abundance: .; j_gene: TRBJ2-7; v_gene: TRBV15; CDR3aa: CATSRGIGAEEQYF; CDR3nt: TGTGCCACCAGCAGAGGAATAGGGGCTGAGGAGCAGTACTTC
d_gene: .; abundance: few; j_gene: TRBJ2-3; v_gene: TRBV30; CDR3aa: CAWSGGIRLQYF; CDR3nt: TGTGCCTGGAGTGGGGGGATCCGGTTGCAGTATTTT
d_gene: TRBD2; abundance: few; j_gene: TRBJ2-5; v_gene: TRBV2; CDR3aa: CASSDSLGVSGKAQETQYF; CDR3nt: TGTGCCAGCAGTGATTCCTTAGGAGTTAGCGGGAAAGCACAAGAGACCCAGTACTTC
d_gene: .; abundance: few; j_gene: TRBJ2-5; v_gene: TRBV29-1; CDR3aa: CSVDRQLETQYF; CDR3nt: TGCAGCGTTGACCGCCAGTTAGAGACCCAGTACTTC
d_gene: .; abundance: few; j_gene: TRBJ2-4; v_gene: TRBV29-1; CDR3aa: CSVEVGHPGGNIQYF; CDR3nt: TGCAGCGTTGAAGTAGGCCACCCTGGGGGAAACATTCAGTACTTC
d_gene: .; abundance: .; j_gene: TRBJ1-3; v_gene: TRBV30; CDR3aa: CAWSPGGGNTIYF; CDR3nt: TGTGCCTGGAGCCCCGGCGGTGGAAACACCATATATTTT
d_gene: .; abundance: .; j_gene: TRBJ1-1; v_gene: TRBV29-1; CDR3aa: CSARGTNTEAFF; CDR3nt: TGCAGCGCGCGGGGGACTAACACTGAAGCTTTCTTT
d_gene: .; abundance: .; j_gene: TRBJ2-1; v_gene: TRBV5-1; CDR3aa: CASSLLTVYNEQFF; CDR3nt: TGCGCCAGCAGCTTGTTGACAGTTTACAATGAGCAGTTCTTC
d_gene: .; abundance: .; j_gene: TRBJ2-5; v_gene: TRBV11-2; CDR3aa: CASSLDRQETQYF; CDR3nt: TGTGCCAGCAGCTTAGATCGCCAAGAGACCCAGTACTTC
d_gene: .; abundance: .; j_gene: TRBJ2-7; v_gene: TRBV5-1; CDR3aa: CASSGTTGNPLVEQYF; CDR3nt: TGCGCCAGCAGCGGAACAACAGGGAACCCCCTGGTCGAGCAGTACTTC
d_gene: .; abundance: .; j_gene: TRBJ1-2; v_gene: TRBV30; CDR3aa: CAWENRGFGYGYTF; CDR3nt: TGTGCCTGGGAGAACCGGGGATTTGGCTATGGCTACACCTTC
d_gene: TRBD2; abundance: once; j_gene: TRBJ2-7; v_gene: TRBV30; CDR3aa: CAWSLASGSPHEQYF; CDR3nt: TGTGCCTGGAGTTTGGCTAGCGGGAGTCCCCACGAGCAGTACTTC
d_gene: .; abundance: .; j_gene: TRBJ2-5; v_gene: TRBV27; CDR3aa: CASSLAQGMKTQYF; CDR3nt: TGTGCCAGCAGTTTGGCGCAGGGGATGAAGACCCAGTACTTC
d_gene: .; abundance: .; j_gene: TRBJ1-1; v_gene: TRBV5-1; CDR3aa: CASSLEPQGRNTEAFF; CDR3nt: TGCGCCAGCAGCTTGGAACCCCAGGGGAGGAACACTGAAGCTTTCTTT
d_gene: .; abundance: .; j_gene: TRBJ2-4; v_gene: TRBV9; CDR3aa: CASSVGLGQKSTQYF; CDR3nt: TGTGCCAGCAGCGTAGGGCTAGGCCAAAAATCGACTCAGTACTTC
d_gene: .; abundance: .; j_gene: TRBJ2-3; v_gene: TRBV4-2; CDR3aa: CASNREKGDTQYF; CDR3nt: TGTGCCAGCAACCGGGAGAAGGGAGATACGCAGTATTTT
d_gene: .; abundance: .; j_gene: TRBJ1-1; v_gene: TRBV6-6; CDR3aa: CASSYQRTEAFF; CDR3nt: TGTGCCAGCAGTTACCAACGGACTGAAGCTTTCTTT
d_gene: .; abundance: few; j_gene: TRBJ2-1; v_gene: TRBV29-1; CDR3aa: CSVGTYNEQFF; CDR3nt: TGCAGCGTTGGGACCTACAATGAGCAGTTCTTC
d_gene: .; abundance: .; j_gene: TRBJ2-3; v_gene: TRBV5-4; CDR3aa: CASGMGEGTSTDTQYF; CDR3nt: TGTGCCAGCGGCATGGGAGAGGGGACTAGCACAGATACGCAGTATTTT
d_gene: .; abundance: .; j_gene: TRBJ2-4; v_gene: TRBV18; CDR3aa: CASSPWRGPENIQYF; CDR3nt: TGTGCCAGCTCACCATGGCGGGGGCCCGAAAACATTCAGTACTTC
d_gene: TRBD1; abundance: few; j_gene: TRBJ1-1; v_gene: TRBV9; CDR3aa: CASSVGQGATEAFF; CDR3nt: TGTGCCAGCAGCGTAGGACAGGGGGCCACTGAAGCTTTCTTT
d_gene: .; abundance: few; j_gene: TRBJ2-7; v_gene: TRBV6-5; CDR3aa: CASRRTDPSYEQYF; CDR3nt: TGTGCCAGCAGACGAACAGACCCCTCCTACGAGCAGTACTTC
d_gene: .; abundance: few; j_gene: TRBJ2-3; v_gene: TRBV2; CDR3aa: CASSDQSTDTQYF; CDR3nt: TGTGCCAGCTCGGACCAGAGCACAGATACGCAGTATTTT
d_gene: TRBD2; abundance: .; j_gene: TRBJ2-1; v_gene: TRBV7-9; CDR3aa: CASSPRLAGGDEQFF; CDR3nt: TGTGCCAGCAGCCCCCGACTAGCGGGAGGGGATGAGCAGTTCTTC
d_gene: .; abundance: few; j_gene: TRBJ2-3; v_gene: TRBV4-3; CDR3aa: CASSQDYDGITDTQYF; CDR3nt: TGCGCCAGCAGCCAGGACTATGACGGGATCACAGATACGCAGTATTTT
d_gene: TRBD1; abundance: .; j_gene: TRBJ1-4; v_gene: TRBV6-5; CDR3aa: CASRSPGQGVKLFF; CDR3nt: TGTGCCAGCAGGTCTCCGGGACAGGGGGTTAAACTGTTTTTT
d_gene: TRBD2; abundance: .; j_gene: TRBJ2-1; v_gene: TRBV11-2; CDR3aa: CASSLDRAGGNGEQFF; CDR3nt: TGTGCCAGCAGCTTAGATAGGGCGGGAGGAAATGGCGAGCAGTTCTTC
d_gene: .; abundance: .; j_gene: TRBJ2-4; v_gene: TRBV6-6; CDR3aa: CASSSLGGIQYF; CDR3nt: TGTGCCAGCAGTTCTCTAGGTGGCATTCAGTACTTC
d_gene: .; abundance: .; j_gene: TRBJ2-3; v_gene: TRBV5-1; CDR3aa: CASSEQGSDTQYF; CDR3nt: TGCGCCAGCAGCGAGCAGGGGTCAGATACGCAGTATTTT
d_gene: TRBD2; abundance: .; j_gene: TRBJ2-1; v_gene: TRBV15; CDR3aa: CATSTGTSLEEQFF; CDR3nt: TGTGCCACCAGCACAGGGACTAGCCTGGAAGAGCAGTTCTTC
d_gene: TRBD1; abundance: few; j_gene: TRBJ2-7; v_gene: TRBV5-1; CDR3aa: CASSAGTGLLGGQYF; CDR3nt: TGCGCCAGCAGCGCCGGGACAGGCCTTCTTGGGGGGCAGTACTTC
d_gene: TRBD1; abundance: .; j_gene: TRBJ2-4; v_gene: TRBV27; CDR3aa: CASSGTGRNIQYF; CDR3nt: TGTGCCAGCAGCGGGACAGGACGGAACATTCAGTACTTC
d_gene: TRBD1; abundance: .; j_gene: TRBJ2-7; v_gene: TRBV28; CDR3aa: CASRDRRYEQYF; CDR3nt: TGTGCCAGCAGGGACAGGCGGTACGAGCAGTACTTC
d_gene: TRBD2; abundance: .; j_gene: TRBJ2-5; v_gene: TRBV20-1; CDR3aa: CSAREGTQYF; CDR3nt: TGCAGTGCACGGGAGGGGACCCAGTACTTC
d_gene: .; abundance: .; j_gene: TRBJ2-7; v_gene: TRBV19; CDR3aa: CASRSFLGGRYEQYF; CDR3nt: TGTGCCAGTAGATCATTCCTTGGGGGCCGCTACGAGCAGTACTTC